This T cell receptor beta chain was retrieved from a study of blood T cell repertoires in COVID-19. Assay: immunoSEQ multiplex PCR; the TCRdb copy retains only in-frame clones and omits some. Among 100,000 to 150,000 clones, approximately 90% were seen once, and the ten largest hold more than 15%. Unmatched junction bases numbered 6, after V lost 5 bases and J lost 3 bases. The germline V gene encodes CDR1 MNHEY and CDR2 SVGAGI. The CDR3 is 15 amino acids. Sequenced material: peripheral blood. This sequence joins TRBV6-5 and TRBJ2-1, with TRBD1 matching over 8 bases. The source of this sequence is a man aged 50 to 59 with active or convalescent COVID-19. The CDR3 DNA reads TGTGCCAGCAGTCCTCAGGGGGCGCGCTACAATGAGCAGTTCTTC. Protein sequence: CASSPQGARYNEQFF.